Included here is one TCR beta chain sequence, with context. Only in-frame clones appear in the TCRdb table, and some are missing; sequencing was by immunoSEQ multiplex PCR. The sample lists 300,000 to 400,000 clones, around 87% occurring once. Seattle's enrolled individuals joined amid active infection and were then monitored longitudinally. Germline CDR1 reads SQVTM; CDR2 reads ANQGSEA. V was shortened by 6 bases and J by 4 bases, with 12 bases between the two germline ends. This CDR3 region has 12 residues. This entry is derived from a study of blood T cell repertoires in COVID-19. The wider study: Samples taken during acute and convalescent COVID-19 were collected in the United States, Italy and Spain. The analysed material was cDNA or gDNA that came from T cells, B-cell-depleted T cells, or PBMCs.

The clonotype originates from a woman between 50 and 59 years old with COVID-19, enrolled during active disease. This chain joins TRBV29-1 and TRBJ1-2, with D possibly matching TRBD1 (5 bases). The specimen was peripheral blood. In DNA, the CDR3 is TGCAGCGTAGTTCAGGGCGGCTATGGCTACACCTTC. It yields the protein CSVVQGGYGYTF.